This entry describes one T cell receptor (beta chain). No antigen is known for it. No clone much larger than this one lies a single base away; base qualities are absent. The sample is drawn from a study of Ad26.COV2.S vaccination and SARS-CoV-2 variants (dated by TCRdb to the early 2020s). Concerning the study at large: Donors in the vaccine arm were drawn from COV1001, a multicentre, randomized, double-blind, placebo-controlled phase I-IIa trial testing Ad26.COV2.S in healthy adults. Ad26.COV2.S was administered intramuscularly at a dose of 5x10^10 or 1x10^11 viral particles, either as one shot or as two shots given 56 days apart. TCRbeta repertoire sequencing was used to assess the specificity and breadth of SARS-CoV-2-reactive T cell receptors after Ad26.COV2.S vaccination. The TCR-sequenced set comprised approximately 32 samples: some 19 Ad26.COV2.S vaccine recipients, 5 placebo recipients and 8 SARS-CoV-2 convalescent individuals. Trial participants were randomized into five groups of five, in which low-dose or high-dose Ad26.COV2.S was given once or twice, or placebo was given on both occasions. Blinding of investigators to trial group allocation was maintained during experiments and outcome assessment. Study-wide findings and limitations: The study was not powered for comparison of responses between vaccine doses or regimens. Compared with placebo recipients, Ad26.COV2.S recipients showed higher spike-specific TCR breadth (P = 0.0014). The authors noted that the TCR breadth and depth analyses may have underestimated total T cell responses. Vaccine and placebo recipients had similar non-spike TCR breadth, a finding consistent with the vaccine containing only spike. Substantial breadth of spike-specific CD8+ and CD4+ T cell responses was reported after vaccination.

The CDR3 contains 12 residues, cysteine and phenylalanine counted. The sequence is cut down to CDR3 DNA, 36 bases in frame from base 1. As encoded in the germline V gene (reference sequence), CDR1 is DFQATT while CDR2 is SNEGSKA. The germline V and J ends show losses of 3 bases and 4 bases respectively, and no gene match explains 2 bases of the junction. Per the publication, the treatment or condition label means: roughly 19 received Ad26.COV2.S at low or high dose, single or two shots; 5 received placebo; per-sample allocation not given. For vaccine and placebo recipients, repertoires were sequenced using samples collected on day 63 after the first injection. Between 29 July and 7 August 2020, Cohort 1b enrolled some 25 adults aged 18-55 years at one site in Boston, USA. Ad26.COV2.S was a replication-incompetent adenovirus type 26 vector expressing a prefusion-stabilized SARS-CoV-2 spike protein from the original Wuhan strain.

TCRbeta CDR3 regions were sequenced with the immunoSEQ Assay. After extraction, genomic DNA underwent amplification by bias-controlled multiplex PCR, followed by high-throughput sequencing. Processing in the source paper ran as follows. To quantify the absolute abundance of every unique TCRbeta CDR3 region, sequences were collapsed and filtered. T cell fraction was estimated by normalizing TCRbeta template counts to usable DNA, which was measured by amplifying reference genes present in all nucleated cells. Repertoire TCRs were annotated as SARS-CoV-2-specific by exact matching of V gene, CDR3 amino acid sequence and J gene to a known reactive TCR set. The reference SARS-CoV-2 TCR set was obtained from MIRA and was filtered for enrichment in COVID-19-positive ImmuneCODE repertoires, whereby public or cross-reactive TCRs were removed. Drawing on the MIRA antigens, annotated TCRs were analysed further at the level of specific ORF or position within ORF. Breadth was defined as the number of annotated unique rearrangements divided by the total number of unique productive rearrangements, and depth was defined as the summed frequency of the annotated unique rearrangements. TCR breadth was compared between groups using two-sided Wilcoxon rank-sum tests. This immuneACCESS table, as held by TCRdb, lists in-frame sequences with V and J called but not all clones. Of the missing ones, under half trace to an unresolved V gene in checked studies; the others have no known cause. V, J and clone size are those of that table, while D and trimming were read from the DNA. For this sample there are some 520,000 clones; around 90% appear just once. The top ten constitute over 10% of the sample.

This sequence uses TRBV20-1 and TRBJ2-5; 7 nucleotides in the junction match TRBD2. The clonotype was recovered from a person aged 18-60 years who received the Ad26.COV2.S COVID-19 vaccine or a placebo. The specimen comprised peripheral blood, sampled in a trial of Ad26.COV2.S vaccine versus placebo. The CDR3 region: CSASGLGETQYF. The DNA sequence is given as TGCAGTGCTAGTGGACTAGGAGAGACCCAGTACTTC.